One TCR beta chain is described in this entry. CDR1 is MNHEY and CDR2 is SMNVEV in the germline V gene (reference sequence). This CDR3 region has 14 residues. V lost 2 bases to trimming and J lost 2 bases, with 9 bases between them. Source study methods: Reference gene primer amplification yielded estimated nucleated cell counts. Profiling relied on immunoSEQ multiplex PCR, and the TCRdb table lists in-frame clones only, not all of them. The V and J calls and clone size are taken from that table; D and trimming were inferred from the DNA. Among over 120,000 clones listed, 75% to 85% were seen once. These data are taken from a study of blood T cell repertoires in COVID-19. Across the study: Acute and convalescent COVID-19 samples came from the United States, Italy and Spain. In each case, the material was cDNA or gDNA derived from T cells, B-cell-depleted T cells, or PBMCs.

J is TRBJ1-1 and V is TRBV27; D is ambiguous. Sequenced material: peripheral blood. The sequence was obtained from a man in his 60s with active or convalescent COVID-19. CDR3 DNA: TGTGCCAGCAGTTTACTTCGCAGTAACACTGAAGCTTTCTTT. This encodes CASSLLRSNTEAFF.